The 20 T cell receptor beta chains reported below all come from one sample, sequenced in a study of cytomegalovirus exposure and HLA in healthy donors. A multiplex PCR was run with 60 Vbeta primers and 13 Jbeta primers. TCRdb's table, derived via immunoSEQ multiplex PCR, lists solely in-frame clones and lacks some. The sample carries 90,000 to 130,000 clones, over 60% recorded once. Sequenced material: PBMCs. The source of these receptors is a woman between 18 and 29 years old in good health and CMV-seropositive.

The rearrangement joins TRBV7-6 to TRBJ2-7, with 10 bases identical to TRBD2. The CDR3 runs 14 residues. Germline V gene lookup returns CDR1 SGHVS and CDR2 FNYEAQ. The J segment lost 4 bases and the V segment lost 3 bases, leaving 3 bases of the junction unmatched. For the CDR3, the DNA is TGTGCCAGCAGCTTCTCTAGCGGGAGATACGAGCAGTACTTC. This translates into CASSFSSGRYEQYF.

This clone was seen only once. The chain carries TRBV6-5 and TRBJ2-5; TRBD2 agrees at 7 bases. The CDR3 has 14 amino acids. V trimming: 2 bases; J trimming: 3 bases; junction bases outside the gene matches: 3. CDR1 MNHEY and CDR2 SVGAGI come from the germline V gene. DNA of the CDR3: TGTGCCAGCAGTTACGGGACTATGGAAGAGACCCAGTACTTC. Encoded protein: CASSYGTMEETQYF.

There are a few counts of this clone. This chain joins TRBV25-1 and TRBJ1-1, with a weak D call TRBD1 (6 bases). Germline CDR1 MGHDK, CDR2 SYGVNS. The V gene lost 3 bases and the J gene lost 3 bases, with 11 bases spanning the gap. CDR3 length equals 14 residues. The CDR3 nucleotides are TGTGCCAGCAGTGACCTACAGGGTTACACTGAAGCTTTCTTT. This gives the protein CASSDLQGYTEAFF.

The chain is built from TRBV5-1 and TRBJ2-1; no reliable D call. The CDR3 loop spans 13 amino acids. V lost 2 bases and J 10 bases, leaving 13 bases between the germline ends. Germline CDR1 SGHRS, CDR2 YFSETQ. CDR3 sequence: CASSFLTQSEQFF. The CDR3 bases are TGCGCCAGCAGCTTCTTAACCCAGTCAGAGCAGTTCTTC. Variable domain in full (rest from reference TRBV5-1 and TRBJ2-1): KAGVTQTPRYLIKTRGQQVTLSCSPISGHRSVSWYQQTPGQGLQFLFEYFSETQRNKGNFPGRFSGRQFSNSRSEMNVSTLELGDSALYLCASSFLTQSEQFFGPGTRLTVL.

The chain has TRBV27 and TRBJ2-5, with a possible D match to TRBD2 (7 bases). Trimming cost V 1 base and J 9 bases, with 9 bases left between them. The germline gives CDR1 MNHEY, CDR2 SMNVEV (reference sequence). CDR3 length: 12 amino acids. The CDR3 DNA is TGTGCCAGCAGTTTATTCGGGGGGCCCCAGTACTTC. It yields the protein CASSLFGGPQYF.

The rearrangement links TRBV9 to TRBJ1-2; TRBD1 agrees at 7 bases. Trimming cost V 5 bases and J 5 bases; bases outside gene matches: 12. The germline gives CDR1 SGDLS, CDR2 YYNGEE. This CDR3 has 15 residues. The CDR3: CASREYTGDVYGYTF. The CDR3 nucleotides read TGTGCCAGCAGGGAATATACAGGGGATGTTTATGGCTACACCTTC. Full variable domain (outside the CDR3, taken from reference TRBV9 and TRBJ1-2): DSGVTQTPKHLITATGQRVTLRCSPRSGDLSVYWYQQSLDQGLQFLIQYYNGEERAKGNILERFSAQQFPDLHSELNLSSLELGDSALYFCASREYTGDVYGYTFGSGTRLTVV.

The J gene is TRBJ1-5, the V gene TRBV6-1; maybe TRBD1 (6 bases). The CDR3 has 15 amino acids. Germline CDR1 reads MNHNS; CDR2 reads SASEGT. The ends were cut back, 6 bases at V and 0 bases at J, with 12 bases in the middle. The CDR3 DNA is TGTGCCAGCAGCGACACGGACAGTAGCAATCAGCCCCAGCATTTT. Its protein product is CASSDTDSSNQPQHF.

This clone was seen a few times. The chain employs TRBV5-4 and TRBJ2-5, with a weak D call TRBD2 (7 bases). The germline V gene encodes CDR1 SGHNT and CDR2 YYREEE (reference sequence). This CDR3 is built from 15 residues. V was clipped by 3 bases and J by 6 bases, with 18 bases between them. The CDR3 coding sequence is TGTGCCAGCAGCTCTTACTGGGGGCGGGGGAAGACCCAGTACTTC. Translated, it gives CASSSYWGRGKTQYF.

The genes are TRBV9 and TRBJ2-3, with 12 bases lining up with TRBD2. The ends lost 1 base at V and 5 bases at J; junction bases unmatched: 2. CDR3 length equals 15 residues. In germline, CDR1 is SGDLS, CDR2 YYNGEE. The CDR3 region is CASSVLTSGGDTQYF. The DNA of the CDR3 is TGTGCCAGCAGCGTATTGACTAGCGGGGGAGATACGCAGTATTTT.

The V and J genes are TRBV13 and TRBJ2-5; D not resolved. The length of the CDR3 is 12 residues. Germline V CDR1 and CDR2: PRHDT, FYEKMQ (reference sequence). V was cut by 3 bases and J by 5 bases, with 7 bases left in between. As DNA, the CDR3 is TGTGCCAGCAGCTTTATCGGGGAGACCCAGTACTTC. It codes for CASSFIGETQYF.

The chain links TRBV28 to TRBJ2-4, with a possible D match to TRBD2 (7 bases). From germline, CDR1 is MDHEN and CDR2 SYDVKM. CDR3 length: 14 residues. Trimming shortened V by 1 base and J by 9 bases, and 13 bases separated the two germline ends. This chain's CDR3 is CASSLFRGGGIQYF. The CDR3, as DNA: TGTGCCAGCAGTTTATTTCGGGGAGGGGGCATTCAGTACTTC. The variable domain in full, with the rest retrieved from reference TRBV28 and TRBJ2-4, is DVKVTQSSRYLVKRTGEKVFLECVQDMDHENMFWYRQDPGLGLRLIYFSYDVKMKEKGDIPEGYSVSREKKERFSLILESASTNQTSMYLCASSLFRGGGIQYFGAGTRLSVL.

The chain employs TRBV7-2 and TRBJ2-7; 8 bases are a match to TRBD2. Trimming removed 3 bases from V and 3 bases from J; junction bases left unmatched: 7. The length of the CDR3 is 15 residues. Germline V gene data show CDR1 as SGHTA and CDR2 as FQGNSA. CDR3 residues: CASSFPGGPDYEQYF. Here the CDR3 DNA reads TGTGCCAGCAGCTTCCCGGGAGGGCCTGACTACGAGCAGTACTTC.

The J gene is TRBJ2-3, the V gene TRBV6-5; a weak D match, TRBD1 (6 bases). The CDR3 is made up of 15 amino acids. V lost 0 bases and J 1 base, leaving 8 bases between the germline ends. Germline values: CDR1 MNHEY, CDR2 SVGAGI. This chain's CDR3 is CASSYSNRGTDTQYF. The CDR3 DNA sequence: TGTGCCAGCAGTTACTCGAACAGGGGCACAGATACGCAGTATTTT.

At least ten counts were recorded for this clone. For the CDR3, the DNA is TGTGCCAGCAGTAAAACCGGGACAGATAGCAATCAGCCCCAGCATTTT. It yields the protein CASSKTGTDSNQPQHF. The rearrangement uses TRBV6-6 and TRBJ1-5; 7 bases match TRBD1. CDR3 length: 16 amino acids. The germline V gene has CDR1 MNHNY and CDR2 SVGAGI (reference sequence). J lost 0 bases, V lost 5 bases, and 7 bases had no gene match.

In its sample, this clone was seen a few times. This CDR3 reads CASSLYRGQPQHF. The CDR3 coding sequence is TGCGCCAGCAGCCTATACAGGGGTCAGCCCCAGCATTTT. The genes are TRBV4-1 and TRBJ1-5, with TRBD1 matching over 7 bases. Looked up from germline, CDR1 is MGHRA and CDR2 is YSYEKL. V lost 4 bases to trimming and J lost 6 bases; unmatched junction nucleotides: 3. This CDR3 contains 13 residues.

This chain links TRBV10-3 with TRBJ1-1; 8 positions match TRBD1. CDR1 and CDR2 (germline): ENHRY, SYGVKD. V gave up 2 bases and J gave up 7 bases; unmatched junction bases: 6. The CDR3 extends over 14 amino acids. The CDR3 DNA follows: TGTGCCATCAGTGAGCCCCGGACAGGGAGTGAAGCTTTCTTT. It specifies CAISEPRTGSEAFF.

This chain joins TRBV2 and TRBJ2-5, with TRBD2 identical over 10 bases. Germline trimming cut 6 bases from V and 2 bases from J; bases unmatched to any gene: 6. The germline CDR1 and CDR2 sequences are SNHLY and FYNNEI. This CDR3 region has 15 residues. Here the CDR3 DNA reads TGTGCCAGCAGGGCTTCGACTAGCGGGCAAGAGACCCAGTACTTC. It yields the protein CASRASTSGQETQYF.

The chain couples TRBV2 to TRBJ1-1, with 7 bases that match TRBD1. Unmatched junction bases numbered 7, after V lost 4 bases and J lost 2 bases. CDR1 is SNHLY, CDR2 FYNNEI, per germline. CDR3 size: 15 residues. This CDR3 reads CASSVYEGANTEAFF. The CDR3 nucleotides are TGTGCCAGCAGTGTGTATGAGGGGGCAAACACTGAAGCTTTCTTT.

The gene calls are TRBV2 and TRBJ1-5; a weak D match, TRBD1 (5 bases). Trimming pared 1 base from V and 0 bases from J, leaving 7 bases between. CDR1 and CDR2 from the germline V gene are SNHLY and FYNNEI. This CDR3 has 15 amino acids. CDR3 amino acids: CASSEGTLSNQPQHF. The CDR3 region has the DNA TGTGCCAGCAGTGAAGGGACACTTAGCAATCAGCCCCAGCATTTT.

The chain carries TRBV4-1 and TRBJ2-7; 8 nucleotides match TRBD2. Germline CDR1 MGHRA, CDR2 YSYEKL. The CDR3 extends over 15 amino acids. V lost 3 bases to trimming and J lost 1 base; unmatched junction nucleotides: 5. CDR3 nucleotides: TGCGCCAGCAGCCAGTTAGCGGGATCGTCCTACGAGCAGTACTTC. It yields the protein CASSQLAGSSYEQYF.